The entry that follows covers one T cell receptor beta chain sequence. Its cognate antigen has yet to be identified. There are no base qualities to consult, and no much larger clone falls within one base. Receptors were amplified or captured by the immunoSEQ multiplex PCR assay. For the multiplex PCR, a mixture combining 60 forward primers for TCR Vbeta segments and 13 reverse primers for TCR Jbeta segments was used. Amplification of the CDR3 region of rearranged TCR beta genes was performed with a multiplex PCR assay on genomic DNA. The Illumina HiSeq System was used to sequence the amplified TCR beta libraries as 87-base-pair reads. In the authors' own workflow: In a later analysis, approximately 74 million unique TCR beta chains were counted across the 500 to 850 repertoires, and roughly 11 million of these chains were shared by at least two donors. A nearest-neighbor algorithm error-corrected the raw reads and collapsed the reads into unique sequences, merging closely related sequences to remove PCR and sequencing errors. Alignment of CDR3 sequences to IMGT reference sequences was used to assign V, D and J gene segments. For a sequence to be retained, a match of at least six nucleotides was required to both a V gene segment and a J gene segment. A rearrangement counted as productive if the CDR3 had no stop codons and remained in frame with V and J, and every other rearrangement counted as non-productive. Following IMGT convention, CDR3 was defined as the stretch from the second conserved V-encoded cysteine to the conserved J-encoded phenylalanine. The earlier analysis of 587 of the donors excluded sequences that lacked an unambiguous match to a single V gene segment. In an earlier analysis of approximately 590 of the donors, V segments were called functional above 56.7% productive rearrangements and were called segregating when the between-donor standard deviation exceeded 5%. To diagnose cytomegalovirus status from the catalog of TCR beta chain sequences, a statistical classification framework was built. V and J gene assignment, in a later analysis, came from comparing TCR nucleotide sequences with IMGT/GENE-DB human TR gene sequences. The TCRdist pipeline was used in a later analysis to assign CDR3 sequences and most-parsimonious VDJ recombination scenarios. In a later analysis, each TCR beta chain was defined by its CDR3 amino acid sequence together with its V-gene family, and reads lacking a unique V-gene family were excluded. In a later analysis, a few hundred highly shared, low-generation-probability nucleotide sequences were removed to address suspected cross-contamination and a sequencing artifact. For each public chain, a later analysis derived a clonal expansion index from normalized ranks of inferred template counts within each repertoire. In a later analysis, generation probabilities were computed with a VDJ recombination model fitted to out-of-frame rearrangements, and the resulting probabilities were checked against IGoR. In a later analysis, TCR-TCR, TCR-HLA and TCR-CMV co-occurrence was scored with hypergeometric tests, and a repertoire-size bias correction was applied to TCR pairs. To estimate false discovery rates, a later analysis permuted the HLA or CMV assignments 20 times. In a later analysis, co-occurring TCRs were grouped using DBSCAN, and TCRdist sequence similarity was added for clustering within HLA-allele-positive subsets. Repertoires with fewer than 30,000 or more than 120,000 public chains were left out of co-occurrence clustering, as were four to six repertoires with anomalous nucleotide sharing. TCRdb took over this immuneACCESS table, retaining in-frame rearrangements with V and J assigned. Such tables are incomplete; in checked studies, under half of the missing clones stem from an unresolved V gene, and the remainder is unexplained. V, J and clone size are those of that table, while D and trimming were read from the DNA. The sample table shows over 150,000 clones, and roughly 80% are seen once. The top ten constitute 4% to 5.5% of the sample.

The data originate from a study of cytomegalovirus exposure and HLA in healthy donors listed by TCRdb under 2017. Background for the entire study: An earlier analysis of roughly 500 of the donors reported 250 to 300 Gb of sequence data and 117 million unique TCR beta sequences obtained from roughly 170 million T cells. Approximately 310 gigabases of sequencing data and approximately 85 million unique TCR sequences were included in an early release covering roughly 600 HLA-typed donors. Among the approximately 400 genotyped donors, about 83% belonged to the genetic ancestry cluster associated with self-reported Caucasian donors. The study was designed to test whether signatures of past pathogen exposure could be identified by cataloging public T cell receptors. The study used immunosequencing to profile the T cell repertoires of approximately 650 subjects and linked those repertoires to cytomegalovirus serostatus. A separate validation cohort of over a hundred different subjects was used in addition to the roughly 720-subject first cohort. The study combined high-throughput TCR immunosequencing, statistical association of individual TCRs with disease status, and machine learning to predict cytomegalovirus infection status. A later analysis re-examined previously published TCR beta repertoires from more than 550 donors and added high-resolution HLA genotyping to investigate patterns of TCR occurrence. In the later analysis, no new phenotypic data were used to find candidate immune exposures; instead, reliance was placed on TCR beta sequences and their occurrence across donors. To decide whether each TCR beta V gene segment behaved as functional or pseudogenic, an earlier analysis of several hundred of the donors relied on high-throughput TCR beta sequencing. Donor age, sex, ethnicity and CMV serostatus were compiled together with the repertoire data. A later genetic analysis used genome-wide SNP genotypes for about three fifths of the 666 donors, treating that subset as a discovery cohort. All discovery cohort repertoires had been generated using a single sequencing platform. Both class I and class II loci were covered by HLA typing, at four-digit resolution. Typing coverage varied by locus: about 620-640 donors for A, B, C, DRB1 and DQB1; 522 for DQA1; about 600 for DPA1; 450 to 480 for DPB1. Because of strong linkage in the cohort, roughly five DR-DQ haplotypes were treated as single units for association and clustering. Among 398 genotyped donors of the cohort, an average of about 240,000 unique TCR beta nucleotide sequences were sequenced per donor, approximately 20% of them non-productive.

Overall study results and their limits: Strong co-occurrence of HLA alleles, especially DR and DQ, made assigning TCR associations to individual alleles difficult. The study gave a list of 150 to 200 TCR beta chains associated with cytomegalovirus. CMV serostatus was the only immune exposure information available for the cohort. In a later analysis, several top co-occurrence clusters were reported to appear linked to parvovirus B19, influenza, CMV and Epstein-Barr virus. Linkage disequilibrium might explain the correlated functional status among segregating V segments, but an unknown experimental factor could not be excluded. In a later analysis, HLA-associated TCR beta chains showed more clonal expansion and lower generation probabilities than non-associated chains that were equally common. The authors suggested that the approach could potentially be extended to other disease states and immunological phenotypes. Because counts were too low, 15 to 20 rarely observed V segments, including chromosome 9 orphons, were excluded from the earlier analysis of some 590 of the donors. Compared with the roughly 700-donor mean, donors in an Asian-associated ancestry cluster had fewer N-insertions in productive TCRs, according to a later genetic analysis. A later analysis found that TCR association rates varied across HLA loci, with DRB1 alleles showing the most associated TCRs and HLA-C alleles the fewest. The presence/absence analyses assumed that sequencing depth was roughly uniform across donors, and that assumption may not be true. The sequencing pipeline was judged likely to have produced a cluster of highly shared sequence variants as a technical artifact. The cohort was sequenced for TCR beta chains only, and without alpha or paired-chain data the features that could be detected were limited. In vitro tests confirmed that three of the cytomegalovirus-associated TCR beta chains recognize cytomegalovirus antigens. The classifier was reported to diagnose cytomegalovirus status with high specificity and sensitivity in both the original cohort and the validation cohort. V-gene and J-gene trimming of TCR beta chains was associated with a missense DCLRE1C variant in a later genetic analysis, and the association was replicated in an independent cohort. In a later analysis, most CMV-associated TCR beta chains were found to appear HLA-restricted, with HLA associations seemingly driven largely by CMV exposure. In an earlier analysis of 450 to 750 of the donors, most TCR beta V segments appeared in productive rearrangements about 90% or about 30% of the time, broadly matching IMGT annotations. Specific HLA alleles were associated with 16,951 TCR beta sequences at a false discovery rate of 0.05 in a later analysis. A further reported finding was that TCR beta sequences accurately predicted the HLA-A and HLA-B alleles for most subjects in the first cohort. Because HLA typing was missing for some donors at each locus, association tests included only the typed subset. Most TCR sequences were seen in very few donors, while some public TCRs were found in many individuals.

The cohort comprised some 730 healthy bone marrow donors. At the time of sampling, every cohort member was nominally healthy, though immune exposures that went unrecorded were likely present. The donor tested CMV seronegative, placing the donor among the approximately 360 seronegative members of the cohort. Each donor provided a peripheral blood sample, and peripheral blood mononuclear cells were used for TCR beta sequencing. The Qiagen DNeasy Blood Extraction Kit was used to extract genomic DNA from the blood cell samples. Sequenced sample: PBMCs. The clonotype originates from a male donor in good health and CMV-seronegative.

Here is the DNA: TGTGCCAGCGCCTCTACAGCTAACTATGGCTACACCTTC. Translated, it reads CASASTANYGYTF. The V and J genes are TRBV28 and TRBJ1-2, with the identity of the D gene unclear. From the germline V gene, CDR1 is MDHEN and CDR2 is SYDVKM. V gives up 8 bases and J gives up 0 bases, and the segment between their germline ends measures 10 bases. The CDR3, from cysteine to phenylalanine, totals 13 residues. The sequence is cut down to CDR3 DNA, 39 bases in frame from base 1.